This TCR beta chain was identified in a study of blood T cell repertoires in COVID-19 (dated by TCRdb to about 2020). For the wider study: Samples covering the acute and convalescent phases of COVID-19 were provided by collaborators in the United States, Italy and Spain. The material from the prospective study consisted of cDNA or gDNA derived from T cells, B-cell-depleted T cells, or PBMCs. Deeply sampled blood TCRbeta repertoires from subjects exposed to, actively infected with, or recovered from COVID-19 were included in the dataset. The repertoires were released in a freely available public database intended as a resource for research on the immune response to SARS-CoV-2. Samples came from the ongoing ImmuneRACE study (first 160 participants) plus 1,254 subjects from 6 global collaborators. A de-identified subject ID, COVID-19 status, age in years and sex were almost always included in the sample metadata. Where available, HLA class I and class II types were taken from metadata supplied by the sample provider and were not determined by assay-based typing.

The immunoSEQ Assay, a bias-controlled multiplex PCR, was used to amplify TCRbeta CDR3 regions from genomic DNA. As for the authors' bioinformatics: Nucleated cell counts per sample were estimated from amplification of reference gene primers within the assay. To quantify the absolute abundance of each unique TCRbeta CDR3 rearrangement, sequence reads were collapsed and filtered. For each sample, productive Simpson clonality was calculated as the square root of Simpson's diversity index across productive rearrangements. TCRdb holds this immuneACCESS table with in-frame rearrangements only. Some clones are missing; in checked studies, unresolved V genes explain under half, and the rest has no known cause. Clonal size and the V and J genes are those of that table, whereas D and trimming came from the DNA. For this sample there are approximately 230,000 clones; 70% to 90% appear just once. The ten largest make up about 2.2% of the sample.

To note about this clone: The specificity of this receptor is unknown. No quality values exist for individual bases; no much larger clone is one base distant.

Spanning cysteine to phenylalanine, the CDR3 consists of 13 amino acids. Only the CDR3 region is kept as DNA, spanning 39 bases read in frame from base 1. V gives up 4 bases and J gives up 0 bases, and the segment between their germline ends measures 4 bases. From a lookup of the germline V gene (reference sequence), CDR1 and CDR2 are LGHDT and YNNKEL. A second Seattle source provided samples from volunteer blood donors who had recovered from COVID-19. Whole blood was collected in K2EDTA tubes by collaborating institutions according to the institutions' own protocols. Collaborator samples were shipped for TCRbeta analysis as frozen whole blood, isolated PBMCs, or DNA extracted from either sample type. The paper as a whole reports these results and caveats: How much clinical and demographic metadata was included differed by source and by participant, and the metadata was provided uncurated.

The source is a young man who had recovered from COVID-19. The source material was peripheral blood. The sequence joins TRBV3-1 (or the pseudogene TRBV3-2) to TRBJ1-5, with the D gene too uncertain to name. The sequence in DNA is TGTGCCAGCAGCCTAAATAGCAATCAGCCCCAGCATTTT. This is translated as CASSLNSNQPQHF.